This T cell receptor beta chain was sequenced in a study of technical replicates of blood from several donors (TCRdb year 2017). CDR1 and CDR2, per the germline V gene (reference sequence), are MNHEY and SMNVEV. The germline V end is reduced by 3 bases and the J end by 9 bases; junction bases left unmatched: 13. The CDR3 spans 16 residues, from the cysteine through the phenylalanine. Only the CDR3 DNA is retained, 48 bases long and in frame from the first base. The library was made by the immunoSEQ multiplex PCR assay. The source is immuneACCESS, and TCRdb retained only in-frame sequences with V and J called. Part of the clones is not carried over; for the studies checked, unresolved V genes explain less than half of this, and the remainder is unexplained. For this sample the table gives around 81,000 clones, of which 90% to 96% were detected only once. The ten largest clones represent 0.3% to 0.4% of the sample.

A word on this clone: Its recognized antigen is unknown. Base qualities were left out, and no much larger clone turns up one base away.

In this chain, TRBV27 is recombined with TRBJ2-1; 8 central nucleotides agree with TRBD2. The material sequenced was T cells isolated from PBMCs. This TCR was sampled from a human donor in good health. In nucleotides, the sequence is TGTGCCAGCAGTTTTATAAACGCGGGGGGAGGTGGTGAGCAGTTCTTC. It encodes CASSFINAGGGGEQFF.